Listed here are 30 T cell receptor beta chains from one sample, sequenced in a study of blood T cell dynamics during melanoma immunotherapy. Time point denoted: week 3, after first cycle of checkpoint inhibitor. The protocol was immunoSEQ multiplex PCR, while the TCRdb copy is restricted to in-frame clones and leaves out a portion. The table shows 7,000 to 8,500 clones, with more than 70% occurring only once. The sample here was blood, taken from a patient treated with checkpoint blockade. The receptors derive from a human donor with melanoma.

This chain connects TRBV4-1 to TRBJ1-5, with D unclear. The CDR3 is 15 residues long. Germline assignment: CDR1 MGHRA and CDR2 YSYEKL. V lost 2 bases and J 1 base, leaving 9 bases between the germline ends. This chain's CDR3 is CASSQRTESNQPQHF. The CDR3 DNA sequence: TGCGCCAGCAGCCAACGGACGGAGAGCAATCAGCCCCAGCATTTT.

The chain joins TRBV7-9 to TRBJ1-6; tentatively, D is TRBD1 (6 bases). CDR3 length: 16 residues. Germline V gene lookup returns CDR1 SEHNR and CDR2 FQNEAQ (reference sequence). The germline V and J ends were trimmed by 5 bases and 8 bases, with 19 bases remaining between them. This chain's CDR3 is CASSPWDGGLYSPLHF. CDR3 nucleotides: TGTGCCAGCAGCCCGTGGGACGGGGGGCTTTATTCACCCCTCCACTTT.

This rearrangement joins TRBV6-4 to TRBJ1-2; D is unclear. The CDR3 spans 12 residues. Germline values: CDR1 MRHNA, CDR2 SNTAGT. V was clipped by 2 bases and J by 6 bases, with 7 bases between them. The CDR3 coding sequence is TGTGCCAGCAGTGACGAAAGGGATGGCTACACCTTC. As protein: CASSDERDGYTF.

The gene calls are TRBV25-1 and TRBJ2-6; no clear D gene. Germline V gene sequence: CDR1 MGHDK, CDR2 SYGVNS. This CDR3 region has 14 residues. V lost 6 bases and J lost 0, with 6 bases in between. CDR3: CASSKDSGANVLTF. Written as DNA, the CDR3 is TGTGCCAGCAGCAAAGACTCTGGGGCCAACGTCCTGACTTTC.

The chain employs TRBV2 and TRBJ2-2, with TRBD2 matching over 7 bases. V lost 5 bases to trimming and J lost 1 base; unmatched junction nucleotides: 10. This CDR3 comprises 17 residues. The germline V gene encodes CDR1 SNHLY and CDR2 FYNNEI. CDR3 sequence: CASSPAGGGLNTGELFF. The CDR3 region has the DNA TGTGCCAGCAGTCCGGCAGGCGGGGGATTGAACACCGGGGAGCTGTTTTTT.

The DNA of the CDR3 is TGTGCCACCGGGCCCCTGGAGCAGTACTTC. It yields the protein CATGPLEQYF. The chain joins TRBV30 to TRBJ2-7; D uncertain. The germline gives CDR1 GTSNPN, CDR2 SVGIG (reference sequence). The CDR3 covers 10 residues. Deletions cut 8 bases from V and 7 bases from J, with 12 bases between.

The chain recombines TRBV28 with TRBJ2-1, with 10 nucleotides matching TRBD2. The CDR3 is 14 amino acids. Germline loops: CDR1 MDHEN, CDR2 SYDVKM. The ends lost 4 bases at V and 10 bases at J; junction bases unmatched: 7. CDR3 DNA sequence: TGTGCCAGCAGTTCGTTAGCGGGGGGAGGGGAGCAGTTCTTC. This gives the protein CASSSLAGGGEQFF. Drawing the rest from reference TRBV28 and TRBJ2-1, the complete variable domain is DVKVTQSSRYLVKRTGEKVFLECVQDMDHENMFWYRQDPGLGLRLIYFSYDVKMKEKGDIPEGYSVSREKKERFSLILESASTNQTSMYLCASSSLAGGGEQFFGPGTRLTVL.

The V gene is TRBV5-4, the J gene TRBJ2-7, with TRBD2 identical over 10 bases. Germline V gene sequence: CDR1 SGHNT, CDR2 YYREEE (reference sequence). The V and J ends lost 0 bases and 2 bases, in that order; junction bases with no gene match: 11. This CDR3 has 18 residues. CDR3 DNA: TGTGCCAGCAGCTTGGCAGGGGAGGGAACTAGCGGGGCCTACGAGCAGTACTTC. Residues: CASSLAGEGTSGAYEQYF.

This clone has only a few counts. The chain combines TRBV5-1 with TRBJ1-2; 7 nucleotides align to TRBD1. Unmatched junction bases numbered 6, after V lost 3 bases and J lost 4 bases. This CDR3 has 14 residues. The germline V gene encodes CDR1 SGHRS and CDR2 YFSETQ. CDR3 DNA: TGCGCCAGCAGCTCTACAGGGGTTGGCTATGGCTACACCTTC. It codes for CASSSTGVGYGYTF.

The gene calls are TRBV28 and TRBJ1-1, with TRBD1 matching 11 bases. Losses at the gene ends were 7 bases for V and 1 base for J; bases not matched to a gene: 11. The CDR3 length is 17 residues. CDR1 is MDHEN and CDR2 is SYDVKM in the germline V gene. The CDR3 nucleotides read TGTGCCAGCACCGACCGGACAGGGGGCTCGCGGAACACTGAAGCTTTCTTT. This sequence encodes CASTDRTGGSRNTEAFF.

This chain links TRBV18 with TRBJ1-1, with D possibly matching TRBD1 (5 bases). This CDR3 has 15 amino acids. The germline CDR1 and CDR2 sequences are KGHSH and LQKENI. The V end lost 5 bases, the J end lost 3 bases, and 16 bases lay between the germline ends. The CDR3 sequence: CASSGGRLRDTEAFF. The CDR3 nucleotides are TGTGCCAGCTCAGGGGGTAGGCTTCGGGACACTGAAGCTTTCTTT.

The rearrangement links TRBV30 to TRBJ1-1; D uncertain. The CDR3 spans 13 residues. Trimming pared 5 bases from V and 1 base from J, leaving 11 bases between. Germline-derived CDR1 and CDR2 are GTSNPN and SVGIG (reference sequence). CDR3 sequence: CAWGRGENTEAFF. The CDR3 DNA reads TGTGCCTGGGGCCGGGGAGAGAACACTGAAGCTTTCTTT.

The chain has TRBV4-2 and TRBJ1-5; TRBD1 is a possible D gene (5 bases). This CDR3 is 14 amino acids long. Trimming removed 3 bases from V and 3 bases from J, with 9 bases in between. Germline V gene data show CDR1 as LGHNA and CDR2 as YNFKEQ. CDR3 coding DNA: TGTGCCAGCAGCCATGAGGGGCCCAATCAGCCCCAGCATTTT. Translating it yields CASSHEGPNQPQHF.

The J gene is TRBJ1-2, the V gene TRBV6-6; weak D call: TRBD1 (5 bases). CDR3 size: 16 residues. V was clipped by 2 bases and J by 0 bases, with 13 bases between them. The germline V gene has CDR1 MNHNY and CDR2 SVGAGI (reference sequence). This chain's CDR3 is CASSYPPEGTNYGYTF. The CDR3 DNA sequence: TGTGCCAGCAGTTACCCCCCGGAGGGGACTAACTATGGCTACACCTTC.

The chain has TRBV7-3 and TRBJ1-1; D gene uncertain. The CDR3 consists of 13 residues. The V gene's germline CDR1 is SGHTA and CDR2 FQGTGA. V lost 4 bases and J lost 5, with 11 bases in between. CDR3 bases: TGTGCCAGCAGCTCCCCCGGGGAAACTGAAGCTTTCTTT. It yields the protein CASSSPGETEAFF. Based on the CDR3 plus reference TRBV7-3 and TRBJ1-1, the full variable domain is GAGVSQTPSNKVTEKGKYVELRCDPISGHTALYWYRQSLGQGPEFLIYFQGTGAADDSGLPNDRFFAVRPEGSVSTLKIQRTERGDSAVYLCASSSPGETEAFFGQGTRLTVV.

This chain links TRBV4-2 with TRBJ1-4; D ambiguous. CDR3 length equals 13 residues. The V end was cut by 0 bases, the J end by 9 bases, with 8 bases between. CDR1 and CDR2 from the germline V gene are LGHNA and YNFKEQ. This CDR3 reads CASSQDEGKKLFF. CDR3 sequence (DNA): TGTGCCAGCAGCCAAGATGAAGGGAAAAAACTGTTTTTT.

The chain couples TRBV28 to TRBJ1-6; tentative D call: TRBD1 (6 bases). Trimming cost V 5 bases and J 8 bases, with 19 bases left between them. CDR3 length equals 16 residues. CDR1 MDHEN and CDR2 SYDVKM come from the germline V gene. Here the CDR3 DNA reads TGTGCCAGCAGTCTCGTGCAGGGGACGAGGCATTCACCCCTCCACTTT. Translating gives CASSLVQGTRHSPLHF.

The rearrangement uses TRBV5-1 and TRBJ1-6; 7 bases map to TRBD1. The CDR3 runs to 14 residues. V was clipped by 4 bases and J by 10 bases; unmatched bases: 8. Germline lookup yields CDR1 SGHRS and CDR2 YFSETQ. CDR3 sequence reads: CASSRSGTASPLHF. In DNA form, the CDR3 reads TGCGCCAGCAGCAGGTCCGGGACAGCATCACCCCTCCACTTT.

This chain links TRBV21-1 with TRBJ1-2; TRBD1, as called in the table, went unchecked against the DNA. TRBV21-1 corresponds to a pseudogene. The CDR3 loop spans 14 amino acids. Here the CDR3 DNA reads TGTGCCAGCAGCCTCCGGGACAGGGCCTATGGCTACACCTTC. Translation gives CASSLRDRAYGYTF.

The DNA for the CDR3 is TGTGCCAGTAGTATAGGCGGGCTGACGAACACCGGGGAGCTGTTTTTT. Its translation is CASSIGGLTNTGELFF. This rearrangement joins TRBV19 to TRBJ2-2, with a tentative D call TRBD2 (5 bases). The CDR3 covers 16 residues. The V gene lost 1 base and the J gene lost 0 bases, with 9 bases spanning the gap. From germline, CDR1 is LNHDA and CDR2 SQIVND (reference sequence). Full variable domain (rest looked up from reference TRBV19 and TRBJ2-2): DGGITQSPKYLFRKEGQNVTLSCEQNLNHDAMYWYRQDPGQGLRLIYYSQIVNDFQKGDIAEGYSVSREKKESFPLTVTSAQKNPTAFYLCASSIGGLTNTGELFFGEGSRLTVL.

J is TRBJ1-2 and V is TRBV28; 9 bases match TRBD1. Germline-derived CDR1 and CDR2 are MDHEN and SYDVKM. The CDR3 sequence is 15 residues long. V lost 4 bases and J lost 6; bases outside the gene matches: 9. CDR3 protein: CASSSNPGQGNGYTF. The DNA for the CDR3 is TGTGCCAGCAGTTCGAACCCGGGACAGGGTAATGGCTACACCTTC.

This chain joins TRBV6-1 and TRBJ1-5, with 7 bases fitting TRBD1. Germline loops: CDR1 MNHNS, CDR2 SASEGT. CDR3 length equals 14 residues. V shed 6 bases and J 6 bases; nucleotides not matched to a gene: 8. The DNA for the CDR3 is TGTGCCAGCAGATCCCAGGGGGGCGGTCAGCCCCAGCATTTT. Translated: CASRSQGGGQPQHF.

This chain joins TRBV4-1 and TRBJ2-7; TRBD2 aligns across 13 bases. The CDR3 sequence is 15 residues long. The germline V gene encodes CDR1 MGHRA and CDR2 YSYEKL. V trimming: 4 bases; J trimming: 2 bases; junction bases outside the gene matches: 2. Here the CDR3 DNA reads TGCGCCAGCAGCCCAGGGACTAGCGGGACCTACGAGCAGTACTTC. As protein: CASSPGTSGTYEQYF.

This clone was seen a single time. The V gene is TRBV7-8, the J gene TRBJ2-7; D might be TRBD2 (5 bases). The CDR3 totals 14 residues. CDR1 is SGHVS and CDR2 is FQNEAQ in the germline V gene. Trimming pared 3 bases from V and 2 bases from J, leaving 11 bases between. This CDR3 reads CASSLGSGTYEQYF. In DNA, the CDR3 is TGTGCCAGCAGCTTGGGGAGCGGCACCTACGAGCAGTACTTC.

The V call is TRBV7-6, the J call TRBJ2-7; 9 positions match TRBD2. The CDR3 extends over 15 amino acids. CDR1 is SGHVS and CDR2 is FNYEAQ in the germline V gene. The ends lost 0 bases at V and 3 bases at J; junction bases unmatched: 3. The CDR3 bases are TGTGCCAGCAGCTTAGCCTCTAGCGGGGACTACGAGCAGTACTTC. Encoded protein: CASSLASSGDYEQYF.

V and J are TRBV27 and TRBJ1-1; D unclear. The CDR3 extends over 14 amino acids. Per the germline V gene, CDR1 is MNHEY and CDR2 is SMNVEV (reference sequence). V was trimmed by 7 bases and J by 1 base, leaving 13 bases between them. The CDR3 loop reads CASNRIGPNTEAFF. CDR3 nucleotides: TGTGCCAGCAACCGCATTGGGCCGAACACTGAAGCTTTCTTT.

In DNA, the CDR3 is TGCGCCAGCAGCTTGGATGAAGGCAGGGGAGGTCAGCCCCAGCATTTT. Amino acids: CASSLDEGRGGQPQHF. The chain combines TRBV5-1 with TRBJ1-5; weak D call: TRBD1 (6 bases). The CDR3 is 16 amino acids. V lost 0 bases to trimming and J lost 6 bases, with 16 bases between them. Germline CDR1 SGHRS, CDR2 YFSETQ.

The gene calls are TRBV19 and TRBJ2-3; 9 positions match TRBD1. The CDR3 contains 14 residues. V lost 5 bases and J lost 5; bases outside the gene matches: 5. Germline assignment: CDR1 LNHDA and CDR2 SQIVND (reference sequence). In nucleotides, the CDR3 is TGTGCCAGTAGTTGGGACAGGGAAGGAGATACGCAGTATTTT. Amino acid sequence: CASSWDREGDTQYF.

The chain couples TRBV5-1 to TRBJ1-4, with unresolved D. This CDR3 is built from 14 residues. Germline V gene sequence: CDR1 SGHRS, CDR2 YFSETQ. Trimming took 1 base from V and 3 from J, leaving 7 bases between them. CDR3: CASSLKQANEKLFF. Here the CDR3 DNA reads TGCGCCAGCAGCTTGAAGCAGGCTAATGAAAAACTGTTTTTT. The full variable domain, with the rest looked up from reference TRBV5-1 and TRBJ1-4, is KAGVTQTPRYLIKTRGQQVTLSCSPISGHRSVSWYQQTPGQGLQFLFEYFSETQRNKGNFPGRFSGRQFSNSRSEMNVSTLELGDSALYLCASSLKQANEKLFFGSGTQLSVL.

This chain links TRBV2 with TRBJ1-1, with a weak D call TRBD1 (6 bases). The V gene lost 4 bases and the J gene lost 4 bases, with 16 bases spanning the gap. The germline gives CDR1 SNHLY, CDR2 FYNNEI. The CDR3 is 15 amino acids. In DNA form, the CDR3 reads TGTGCCAGCAGTGGACAAGGGACACCAAGCACTGAAGCTTTCTTT. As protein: CASSGQGTPSTEAFF.